The clone carrying this T cell receptor beta chain turned up a few times. The target antigen is unknown. The entry originates in a study of molecular identifiers for immune sequencing clone quantification. Study background: Five aliquots were made in replicates from the RNA of approximately 22,000 or 94,000 naive CD8 cells, and four were sequenced.

Study-level findings and limits: Clones that exceeded 20 RNA copies held over 99% of effector molecules, yet under 1% in naive cells.

TCR libraries were built in bulk with a published protocol and specific TCR primers. One entry per CDR3 protein results from TCRdb running MiXCR on the PCR reads. The sample carries roughly 320,000 distinct CDR3 sequences, about 23% recorded once. V dropped 2 bases and J dropped 6 bases, with 19 bases sitting between them. The CDR3 has 16 residues. A CD8+CD4-CCR7+CD45RA+ gate was used to sort naive CD8 T cells. The genes are TRBV12-3 or TRBV12-4 and TRBJ1-1; D uncertain. Input material: naive CD8+ T cells from blood, with Jurkat cell RNA spiked in. Subset: FACS-sorted CD8+CD4-CCR7+CD45RA+ naive T cells. This sequence originates from a human donor in good health. Some libraries in this study had Jurkat cell RNA spiked in. CDR3 DNA: TGTGCCAGCAGTTTACAGGAGTGGAGTGTATATCCTGAAGCTTTCTTT. Protein sequence: CASSLQEWSVYPEAFF.